The T cell receptor (beta chain) described here comes from a study of shared clonotypes between healthy human individuals. Broader study findings: Non-shared clonotypes showed lower generation probabilities than clonotypes common to all four donors. Specimens sampled were limited to blood, with tissue repertoires likely differing.

As handled by the study authors: Junction-only immunoSEQ sequences carried no quality scores, so filtering differed. Clones were sequenced by immunoSEQ multiplex PCR, and TCRdb holds only the in-frame ones, with some missing. That table gives V, J and clone size, and the DNA gave D and trimming. The repertoire holds 2 million or so clones, with approximately 94% as singletons. The CDR3 has 15 amino acids. The germline V gene has CDR1 MNHEY and CDR2 SMNVEV (reference sequence). The V end lost 2 bases, the J end lost 4 bases, and 12 bases lay between the germline ends. Notes on this clone: Antigen: not known.

Terminally differentiated effector memory CD45RA+ cells were left out of the naive CD8 fraction, which was CD45RO-negative and positively selected for CCR7. Caucasian adults residing in Nashville, Tennessee made up all the donors. The sequenced material came from naive CD8+ T cells sorted from blood. The origin of this receptor is a man aged 18 to 29 in good health. The chain joins TRBV27 to TRBJ2-1; D gene ambiguous. For the CDR3, the DNA is TGTGCCAGCAGTTTACCGGACGCTCGTTACAATGAGCAGTTCTTC. Encoded protein: CASSLPDARYNEQFF.